This T cell receptor (beta chain) came from a study of blood T cell repertoires in COVID-19. The wider study: PBMCs, B-cell-depleted T cells, or T cells were the source of the cDNA or gDNA that made up the material.

Clones were sequenced by immunoSEQ multiplex PCR, and TCRdb holds only the in-frame ones, with some missing. The sample holds about 120,000 clones; approximately 80% are singletons and the top ten take over 7%. The table lists this clone with a few counts. Other DNA sequences in the same sample also yield this CDR3. Unmatched junction bases numbered 9, after V lost 8 bases and J lost 5 bases. This CDR3 contains 13 residues. Germline values: CDR1 SGHRS, CDR2 YFSETQ. The clonotype was recovered from a human donor in a cohort sampled during active COVID-19. The chain uses TRBV5-1 and TRBJ1-2, with 7 bases identical to TRBD1. What was sequenced was peripheral blood. The CDR3, as DNA: TGCGCCAGTAGGGACAGAGCCGATTATGGCTACACCTTC. This gives the protein CASRDRADYGYTF. The full variable domain, in which reference TRBV5-1 and TRBJ1-2 provide the parts outside the CDR3, is KAGVTQTPRYLIKTRGQQVTLSCSPISGHRSVSWYQQTPGQGLQFLFEYFSETQRNKGNFPGRFSGRQFSNSRSEMNVSTLELGDSALYLCASRDRADYGYTFGSGTRLTVV.